The clone carrying this TCR beta chain was detected many times. Its specificity is not known. Looked up from germline, CDR1 is MNHNS and CDR2 is SASEGT. The CDR3 length is 15 residues. V was pared by 3 bases and J by 10 bases, with 16 bases between. Sequencing libraries for TCR beta were prepared with iRepertoire HTBI primers and Arm-PCR of CDR3 regions. TCRdb re-analysed the multiplex PCR reads in MiXCR, keeping a single row per CDR3 protein. In the table there are 500,000 to 800,000 distinct CDR3 sequences, around 30% of which are singletons. The time point was: persistent/refractory GD, antithyroid drugs over 5 years with positive TRAb. The TCR library was made from RNA that had been extracted from PBMCs in TRIzol. This sample was included in a study of regulatory T cells in long-lasting Graves disease. Study-wide results and limits: Gene preferences differed: TRBV28, TRBJ1-2, TRBJ2-5 in persistent cases.

The V gene is TRBV6-1, the J gene TRBJ1-6; TRBD1 might be the D (5 bases). The clonotype comes from a female donor with Graves disease. The sequencing here drew on peripheral blood mononuclear cells (PBMCs), taken when the disease was refractory, from a patient treated with antithyroid drugs. DNA of the CDR3: TGTGCCAGCAGTGAGCGGGCAGGGAAGGTGTCACCCCTCCACTTT. It specifies CASSERAGKVSPLHF.